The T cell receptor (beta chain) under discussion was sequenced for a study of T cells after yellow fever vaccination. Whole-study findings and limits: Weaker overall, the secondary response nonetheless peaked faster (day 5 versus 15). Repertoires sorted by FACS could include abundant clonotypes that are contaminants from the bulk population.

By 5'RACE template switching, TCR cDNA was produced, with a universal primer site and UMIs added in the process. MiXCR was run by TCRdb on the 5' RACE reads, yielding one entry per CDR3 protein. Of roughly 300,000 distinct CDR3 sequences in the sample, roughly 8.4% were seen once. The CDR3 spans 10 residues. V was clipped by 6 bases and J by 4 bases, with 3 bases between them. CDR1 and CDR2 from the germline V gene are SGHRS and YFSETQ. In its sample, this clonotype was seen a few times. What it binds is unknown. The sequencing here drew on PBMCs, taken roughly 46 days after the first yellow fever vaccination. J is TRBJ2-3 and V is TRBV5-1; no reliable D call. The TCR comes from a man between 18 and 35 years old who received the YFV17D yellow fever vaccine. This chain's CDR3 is CASNADTQYF. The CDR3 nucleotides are TGCGCCAGCAACGCAGATACGCAGTATTTT.